This entry describes one T cell receptor (beta chain). The antigen is not known. The germline CDR1 and CDR2 sequences are SGHRS and YFSETQ. With 4 bases removed from V and 0 bases from J, the gap between germline ends came to 10 bases. CDR3 length: 14 residues. A split of CD4+ cells into CD45RA+ naive and CD45RA-negative memory subsets was performed. This sample was included in a study of shared clonotypes between healthy human individuals. Study-wide background: Donors had three CD4 naive, three CD4 memory, two CD8 naive and one CD8 memory plate apiece. Overall study results and limits: Across subsets, estimated richness was generally greater for naive than for memory populations.

Only in-frame clones appear in the TCRdb table, and some are missing; sequencing was by immunoSEQ multiplex PCR. Of roughly 2.2 million clones listed, more than 80% are singletons. This sequence joins TRBV5-1 and TRBJ1-2; D is perhaps TRBD1 (6 bases). The sequence was collected from a man between 18 and 29 years old in good health. Some clones in this sample may be carry-over from other donors' samples. Sequencing was done on a sample of naive CD4+ T cells from PBMCs. The subset is: CD45RA+ positively selected. This CDR3 is CASSAQGTNYGYTF. The CDR3 DNA is TGCGCCAGCAGCGCGCAGGGGACTAACTATGGCTACACCTTC.